This T cell receptor (beta chain) emerged from a study of T cells after yellow fever vaccination. TCRdb reprocessed the 5' RACE reads via MiXCR and lists one record per CDR3 protein. The sample carries about 340,000 distinct CDR3 sequences, approximately 12% recorded once. V gave up 5 bases and J gave up 8 bases, with 12 bases separating them. The CDR3 is 12 residues long. The chain carries TRBV12-3 or TRBV12-4 and TRBJ1-2; D not certain. This receptor was taken from a man aged 18 to 35 who received the YFV17D yellow fever vaccine. Specimen: CD4+ T cells sorted from PBMCs, collected 15 days after the yellow fever booster vaccination. CDR3 loop: CASSREGSGYTF. DNA for the CDR3: TGTGCCAGCAGTCGGGAAGGTAGCGGCTACACCTTC.